The next 10 T cell receptor beta chains were all read from a single sample in a study of shared clonotypes between healthy human individuals. Clones were sequenced by immunoSEQ multiplex PCR, and TCRdb holds only the in-frame ones, with some missing. The table has around 700,000 clones, around three quarters seen once. Material for sequencing was memory CD4+ T cells sorted from blood. Sample subset: CD45RA-negative fraction. The receptor set was obtained from a woman in her 30s in good health.

The CDR3 DNA reads as TGTGCCAGCAGCCGCTCGGGACTAGCTTTTGCAGATACGCAGTATTTT. It specifies CASSRSGLAFADTQYF. V usage is TRBV11-3 and J usage is TRBJ2-3; 9 bases match TRBD2. The CDR3 is 16 residues long. The J segment lost 4 bases and the V segment lost 5 bases, leaving 10 bases of the junction unmatched. The germline V gene encodes CDR1 SGHNT and CDR2 YENEEA.

V usage is TRBV4-1 and J usage is TRBJ1-2; maybe TRBD1 (5 bases). CDR3 length: 16 amino acids. V lost 4 bases, J lost 6 bases, and 21 bases lay in between. Germline lookup yields CDR1 MGHRA and CDR2 YSYEKL. The CDR3 is CASSLTGLPLSDGYTF. The CDR3 DNA reads as TGCGCCAGCAGCCTAACAGGTCTGCCGTTGAGTGATGGCTACACCTTC.

Remarks on this clone: The sample holds other DNA sequences that translate to the same CDR3. The V call is TRBV25-1, the J call TRBJ2-3, with TRBD2 identical over 14 bases. Per the germline V gene, CDR1 is MGHDK and CDR2 is SYGVNS. The CDR3 is 16 residues long. Trimming took 4 bases from V and 4 from J; bases not matched to a gene: 4. DNA for the CDR3: TGTGCCAGCAGTGGTCGACTAGCGGGAGGGCCAGATACGCAGTATTTT. Translation: CASSGRLAGGPDTQYF.

J is TRBJ2-2 and V is TRBV28; 11 nucleotides agree with TRBD1. The ends lost 4 bases at V and 7 bases at J; junction bases unmatched: 5. CDR1 is MDHEN and CDR2 is SYDVKM in the germline V gene. The CDR3 consists of 15 residues. The CDR3 loop reads CASSSWTGGFGELFF. In DNA, the CDR3 is TGTGCCAGCAGTTCATGGACAGGGGGCTTCGGGGAGCTGTTTTTT.

This clone was detected ten times or more. The chain couples TRBV5-1 to TRBJ1-1; D is ambiguous. CDR3 length: 15 amino acids. Deletions cut 0 bases from V and 5 bases from J, with 14 bases between. Germline V gene data show CDR1 as SGHRS and CDR2 as YFSETQ. The CDR3 coding sequence is TGCGCCAGCAGCTTGGTCTGGGGTGGAGAAACTGAAGCTTTCTTT. This encodes CASSLVWGGETEAFF.

The chain joins TRBV29-1 to TRBJ2-1; D possibly corresponds to TRBD2 (6 bases). The germline V gene has CDR1 SQVTM and CDR2 ANQGSEA. Trimming left V 7 bases short and J 6 bases short, with 10 bases between. This CDR3 has 11 residues. The CDR3 sequence: CSGLASNEQFF. The CDR3, as DNA: TGCAGCGGGCTAGCGAGCAATGAGCAGTTCTTC.

The V call is TRBV28, the J call TRBJ1-5, with D tentatively TRBD1 (5 bases). The CDR3 is 15 residues long. V was trimmed by 6 bases and J by 3 bases, leaving 15 bases between them. Looked up from germline, CDR1 is MDHEN and CDR2 is SYDVKM. The CDR3 protein is CASSPQGRANQPQHF. CDR3 DNA: TGTGCCAGCAGCCCTCAGGGCAGGGCCAATCAGCCCCAGCATTTT.

This chain uses TRBV19 with TRBJ1-1, with 7 bases aligning to TRBD1. This CDR3 spans 14 amino acids. Germline lookup yields CDR1 LNHDA and CDR2 SQIVND (reference sequence). J lost 1 base, V lost 5 bases, and 4 bases had no gene match. CDR3 in DNA: TGTGCCAGTAGTGTAAGACAGGGGAACACTGAAGCTTTCTTT. It is translated as CASSVRQGNTEAFF.

The sample holds a few counts of this clone. This chain uses TRBV7-2 with TRBJ2-1; 9 bases match TRBD2. The CDR3 loop spans 16 amino acids. V gave up 5 bases and J gave up 12 bases; unmatched junction bases: 17. CDR1 and CDR2 from the germline V gene are SGHTA and FQGNSA. CDR3 sequence reads: CASSPFRVAGVGVQFF. For the CDR3, the DNA is TGTGCCAGCAGCCCATTTCGCGTAGCGGGAGTCGGGGTGCAGTTCTTC.

This rearrangement joins TRBV6-5 to TRBJ2-5; possible D gene TRBD2, 5 bases. The germline CDR1 and CDR2 sequences are MNHEY and SVGAGI. Trimming left V 7 bases short and J 5 bases short, with 11 bases between. The CDR3 extends over 12 amino acids. DNA for the CDR3: TGTGCCAGCACCCTCCCGGGGGAGACCCAGTACTTC. Residues: CASTLPGETQYF.